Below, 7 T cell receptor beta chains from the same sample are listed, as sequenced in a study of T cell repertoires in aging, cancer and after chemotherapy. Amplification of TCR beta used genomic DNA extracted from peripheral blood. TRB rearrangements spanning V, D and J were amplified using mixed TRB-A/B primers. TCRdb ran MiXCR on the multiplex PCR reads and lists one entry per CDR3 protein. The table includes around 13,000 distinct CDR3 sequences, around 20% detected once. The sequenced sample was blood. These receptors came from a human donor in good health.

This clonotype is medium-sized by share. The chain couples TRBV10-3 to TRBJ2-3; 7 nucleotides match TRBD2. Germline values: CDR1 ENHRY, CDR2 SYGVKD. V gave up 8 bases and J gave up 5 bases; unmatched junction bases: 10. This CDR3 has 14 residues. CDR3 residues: CAISLAGVEDTQYF. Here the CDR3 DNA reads TGTGCCATCTCATTGGCGGGGGTTGAAGATACGCAGTATTTT.

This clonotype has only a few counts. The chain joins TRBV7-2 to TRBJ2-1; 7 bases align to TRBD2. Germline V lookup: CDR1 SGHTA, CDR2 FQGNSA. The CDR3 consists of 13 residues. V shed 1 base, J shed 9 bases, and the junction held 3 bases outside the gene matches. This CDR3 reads CASSLVLAGEQFF. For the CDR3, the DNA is TGTGCCAGCAGCTTAGTTTTAGCGGGTGAGCAGTTCTTC.

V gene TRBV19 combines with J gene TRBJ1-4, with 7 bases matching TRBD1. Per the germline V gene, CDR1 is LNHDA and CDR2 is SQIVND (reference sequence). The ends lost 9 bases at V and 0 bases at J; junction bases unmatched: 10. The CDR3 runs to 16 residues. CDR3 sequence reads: CASSFTGATTNEKLFF. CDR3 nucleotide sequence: TGTGCCAGCAGCTTTACAGGGGCTACAACTAATGAAAAACTGTTTTTT.

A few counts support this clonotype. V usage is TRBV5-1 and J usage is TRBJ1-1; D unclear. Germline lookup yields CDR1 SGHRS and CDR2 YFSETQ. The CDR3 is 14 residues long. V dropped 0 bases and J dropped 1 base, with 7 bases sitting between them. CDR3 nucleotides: TGCGCCAGCAGCTTGGCCTCACAGAACACTGAAGCTTTCTTT. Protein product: CASSLASQNTEAFF.

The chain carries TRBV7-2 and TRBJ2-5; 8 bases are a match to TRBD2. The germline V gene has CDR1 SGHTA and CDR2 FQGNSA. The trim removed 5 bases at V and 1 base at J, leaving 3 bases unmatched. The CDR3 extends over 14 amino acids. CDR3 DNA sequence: TGTGCCAGCAGCCCGGGGGGGGCCCAAGAGACCCAGTACTTC. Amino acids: CASSPGGAQETQYF.

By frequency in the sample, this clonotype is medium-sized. The CDR3, as DNA: TGTGCCAGTAGGAGGGACAGGGTCGGCGACGAGCAGTACTTC. Protein: CASRRDRVGDEQYF. J is TRBJ2-7 and V is TRBV19; TRBD1 matches at 9 bases. The V gene's germline CDR1 is LNHDA and CDR2 SQIVND (reference sequence). V gave up 6 bases and J gave up 5 bases; unmatched junction bases: 8. The CDR3 length is 14 residues.

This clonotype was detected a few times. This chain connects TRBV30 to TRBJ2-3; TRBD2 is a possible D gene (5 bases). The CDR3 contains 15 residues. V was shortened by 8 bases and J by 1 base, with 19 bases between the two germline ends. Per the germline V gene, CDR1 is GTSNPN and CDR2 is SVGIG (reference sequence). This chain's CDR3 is CAQTLGSRRTDTQYF. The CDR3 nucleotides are TGTGCCCAGACTTTGGGGAGCCGACGCACAGATACGCAGTATTTT.